The next 22 T cell receptor beta chains were all read from a single sample in a study of neurological immune-mediated disorders. TCRdb analysed the 5' RACE reads with MiXCR anew, one entry per CDR3 protein. The table has around 70,000 distinct CDR3 sequences, around 5.5% seen once. The sequencing input was PBMCs. Source of these receptors: a man between 18 and 35 years old with multiple sclerosis.

This clonotype was counted ten times or more. This chain links TRBV12-3 or TRBV12-4 with TRBJ2-2; TRBD2 matches 8 bases. Trimming cost V 0 bases and J 3 bases; bases outside gene matches: 6. This CDR3 is built from 17 residues. The CDR3 bases are TGTGCCAGCAGTTTAGCGGCGCTAGCGGGTCACACCGGGGAGCTGTTTTTT. It specifies CASSLAALAGHTGELFF.

In this sample, this clonotype turned up many times. The rearrangement links TRBV20-1 to TRBJ2-3; 9 positions match TRBD1. J lost 4 bases, V lost 1 base, and 9 bases had no gene match. Germline-derived CDR1 and CDR2 are DFQATT and SNEGSKA (reference sequence). The CDR3 contains 16 residues. The CDR3 region has the DNA TGCAGTGCTAGAGCCCCTTGGGACAGGGTGTCAGATACGCAGTATTTT. This codes for CSARAPWDRVSDTQYF.

This clonotype was counted at least ten times. The chain employs TRBV20-1 and TRBJ2-3; 9 nucleotides match TRBD2. The CDR3 is 15 amino acids. Germline trimming cut 3 bases from V and 1 base from J; bases unmatched to any gene: 5. CDR1 and CDR2 (germline): DFQATT, SNEGSKA (reference sequence). In DNA form, the CDR3 reads TGCAGTGCTAGCCGACTAGCGGAAGGCACAGATACGCAGTATTTT. Protein product: CSASRLAEGTDTQYF.

Points on this clonotype: A much more abundant neighbour one base away suggests this may be a read error. V gene TRBV20-1 combines with J gene TRBJ2-7; D is perhaps TRBD2 (6 bases). Germline V gene lookup returns CDR1 DFQATT and CDR2 SNEGSKA (reference sequence). Trimming pared 6 bases from V and 3 bases from J, leaving 18 bases between. The length of the CDR3 is 14 residues. The CDR3 bases are TGCAGTGCGTTCGGACTAACGGAGTTCTACGAGCAGTACTTC. It encodes CSAFGLTEFYEQYF.

This clonotype has ten or more counts. The chain uses TRBV15 and TRBJ2-4; TRBD1 or TRBD2 may be the D gene (5 bases each). From germline, CDR1 is LNHNV and CDR2 YYDKDF (reference sequence). This CDR3 contains 15 residues. With 0 bases removed from V and 3 bases from J, the gap between germline ends came to 9 bases. CDR3 amino acids: CATSRDRDGKNIQYF. CDR3 DNA: TGTGCCACCAGCAGAGATAGGGACGGCAAAAACATTCAGTACTTC.

At least ten counts were recorded for this clonotype. The J gene is TRBJ2-7, the V gene TRBV20-1; no clear D. V dropped 1 base and J dropped 7 bases, with 8 bases sitting between them. CDR1 DFQATT and CDR2 SNEGSKA come from the germline V gene (reference sequence). This CDR3 is 11 amino acids long. CDR3 nucleotides: TGCAGTGCTAGAGCTAAGAGAGAGCAGTACTTC. Translating gives CSARAKREQYF.

This clonotype appeared many times. The rearrangement joins TRBV29-1 to TRBJ2-7; D ambiguous. This CDR3 region has 12 residues. Trimming took 4 bases from V and 2 from J, leaving 9 bases between them. Germline values: CDR1 SQVTM, CDR2 ANQGSEA. The CDR3 DNA reads TGCAGCGTTGGAACCGATACCTACGAGCAGTACTTC. It codes for CSVGTDTYEQYF.

This clonotype appeared a few times. V and J are TRBV21-1 and TRBJ1-5; the table's D call, TRBD1, has no DNA check behind it. TRBV21-1 is reported as a pseudogene. CDR3 length equals 10 residues. In nucleotides, the CDR3 is TGTGCCAGTCCAGGGATGCCCCAGAATTTT. Translating it yields CASPGMPQNF.

This clonotype was observed many times. The chain uses TRBV20-1 and TRBJ2-3; possible D gene TRBD2, 5 bases. The CDR3 contains 13 residues. CDR1 DFQATT and CDR2 SNEGSKA come from the germline V gene (reference sequence). With 7 bases removed from V and 4 bases from J, the gap between germline ends came to 15 bases. CDR3: CSGEPPAPDTQYF. CDR3 nucleotides: TGCAGTGGGGAGCCCCCGGCCCCAGATACGCAGTATTTT.

Regarding this clonotype: This may come from a read error, since a much larger clone is one base off. Here the CDR3 omits its conserved ending phenylalanine or tryptophan, so a read error is the likely source. CDR3 residues: CSVLGLAGGRWYEQYI. The CDR3 nucleotides are TGCAGCGTCCTGGGACTAGCGGGAGGCCGATGGTACGAGCAGTACATC. This chain uses TRBV29-1 with TRBJ2-7, with 15 bases identical to TRBD2. The CDR3 contains 16 residues. Germline CDR1 SQVTM, CDR2 ANQGSEA. V shed 6 bases, J shed 4 bases, and the junction held 10 bases outside the gene matches.

This clonotype has ten or more counts. The chain recombines TRBV2 with TRBJ1-1; D gene unclear. The germline V gene has CDR1 SNHLY and CDR2 FYNNEI. This CDR3 comprises 15 residues. Trimming removed 5 bases from V and 1 base from J, with 14 bases in between. The CDR3 DNA follows: TGTGCCAGCAGTCCCATGGCACAGACGAACACTGAAGCTTTCTTT. Translation gives CASSPMAQTNTEAFF.

A note on this clonotype: The junction does not match germline at one end; this may be a read error. The chain carries TRBV10-2 and TRBJ1-5, with a possible D match to TRBD1 (5 bases). Germline CDR1 reads WSHSY; CDR2 reads SAAADI. CDR3 length equals 14 residues. The CDR3 region is CASTGQRGNQPQNF. DNA of the CDR3: TGCGCCAGCACAGGGCAAAGGGGCAATCAGCCCCAGAATTTT.

The V gene is TRBV3-1, the J gene TRBJ2-2; no definite D call. The CDR3 is 13 amino acids. Between the trimmed V and J ends, which lost 2 bases and 6 bases, there was a span of 7 bases. Germline V gene lookup returns CDR1 LGHDT and CDR2 YNNKEL (reference sequence). The CDR3 spells CASSQLQSGELFF. CDR3 DNA: TGTGCCAGCAGCCAACTCCAGTCCGGGGAGCTGTTTTTT. Full variable domain (remainder filled in from reference TRBV3-1 and TRBJ2-2): DTAVSQTPKYLVTQMGNDKSIKCEQNLGHDTMYWYKQDSKKFLKIMFSYNNKELIINETVPNRFSPKSPDKAHLNLHINSLELGDSAVYFCASSQLQSGELFFGEGSRLTVL.

This clonotype was recorded at least ten times. V and J are TRBV5-1 and TRBJ2-2, with a weak D call TRBD2 (5 bases). The CDR3 consists of 15 residues. Deletions cut 7 bases from V and 2 bases from J, with 15 bases between. The V gene's germline CDR1 is SGHRS and CDR2 YFSETQ. This CDR3 is CASEEVAGNTGELFF. The CDR3 bases are TGCGCCAGCGAGGAAGTGGCGGGTAACACCGGGGAGCTGTTTTTT. The variable domain in full, completed from reference TRBV5-1 and TRBJ2-2, reads KAGVTQTPRYLIKTRGQQVTLSCSPISGHRSVSWYQQTPGQGLQFLFEYFSETQRNKGNFPGRFSGRQFSNSRSEMNVSTLELGDSALYLCASEEVAGNTGELFFGEGSRLTVL.

To note about this clonotype: A read error may explain this, as a much larger clone is one base away. The rearrangement links TRBV20-1 to TRBJ1-1; a possible D gene is TRBD1 (5 bases). The CDR3 covers 10 residues. V lost 3 bases, J lost 7 bases, and 6 bases lay in between. Germline CDR1 and CDR2: DFQATT and SNEGSKA (reference sequence). CDR3 coding DNA: TGCAGTGCTAGGGGGGGTGAAGCTTTCTTT. It codes for CSARGGEAFF.

This clonotype was seen repeatedly, ten times or more. This chain links TRBV28 with TRBJ1-2, with D tentatively TRBD1 (5 bases). Trimming left V 2 bases short and J 7 bases short, with 14 bases between. In germline, CDR1 is MDHEN, CDR2 SYDVKM. The CDR3 covers 14 residues. This CDR3 is CASSLGRDTSGYTF. CDR3 nucleotides: TGTGCCAGCAGTTTAGGCAGGGATACGAGTGGCTACACCTTC.

This clonotype was picked up many times. The V gene is TRBV9, the J gene TRBJ2-7; 8 positions match TRBD2. Per germline, CDR1 SGDLS and CDR2 YYNGEE. The V gene end was trimmed by 0 bases and the J gene end by 2 bases; junction bases not matched to a gene: 7. This CDR3 contains 16 residues. The chain's CDR3 is CASSVEEGSGAYEQYF. The CDR3 nucleotides are TGTGCCAGCAGCGTAGAAGAGGGTAGCGGGGCCTACGAGCAGTACTTC.

This clonotype was recorded many times. This chain links TRBV29-1 with TRBJ2-3; possibly TRBD1 for D (6 bases). The CDR3 loop spans 16 amino acids. Looked up from germline, CDR1 is SQVTM and CDR2 is ANQGSEA. Trimming pared 1 base from V and 2 bases from J, leaving 16 bases between. CDR3 amino acids: CSVEGGQKGATDTQYF. CDR3 coding DNA: TGCAGCGTTGAAGGTGGACAGAAAGGGGCCACAGATACGCAGTATTTT.

This clonotype came up many times. This chain's CDR3 is CSVFNDRATDTQYF. Here the CDR3 DNA reads TGCAGCGTTTTCAATGACAGGGCGACAGATACGCAGTATTTT. This sequence joins TRBV29-1 and TRBJ2-3; 7 positions match TRBD1. V was pared by 5 bases and J by 3 bases, with 8 bases of the junction left unmatched. Germline CDR1 SQVTM, CDR2 ANQGSEA. The CDR3 has 14 residues.

This clonotype occurred many times. The chain has TRBV7-9 and TRBJ2-1; maybe TRBD1 (6 bases). The CDR3 consists of 14 residues. Germline V lookup: CDR1 SEHNR, CDR2 FQNEAQ (reference sequence). The V end lost 6 bases, the J end lost 6 bases, and 15 bases lay between the germline ends. As DNA, the CDR3 is TGTGCCAGCAGGTCCGGTGGACAGACCAATGAGCAGTTCTTC. Translated: CASRSGGQTNEQFF.

This clonotype has a count of ten or more. CDR3 protein: CASSAPRGGYTF. Written as DNA, the CDR3 is TGTGCCAGCAGCGCCCCCCGGGGTGGCTACACCTTC. The chain carries TRBV9 and TRBJ1-2; D unclear. Germline assignment: CDR1 SGDLS and CDR2 YYNGEE. The CDR3 is 12 residues long. V lost 3 bases, J lost 7 bases, and 10 bases lay in between.

As regards this clonotype: The junction differs from germline at one of its ends, possibly a read error. CDR3 nucleotide sequence: TGTGCCTCCCAGGGGCAGGTGGGGTCACCCCTCAACTTT. Translation: CASQGQVGSPLNF. The genes are TRBV12-3 or TRBV12-4 and TRBJ1-6; maybe TRBD1 (6 bases). This CDR3 contains 13 residues.